These 30 T cell receptor beta chains share one sample of origin, sequenced in a study of T cell responses to AZD1222 COVID-19 vaccine. TCRdb's table, derived via immunoSEQ multiplex PCR, lists solely in-frame clones and lacks some. In the table there are over 100,000 clones, 80% to 90% of which are singletons. Sequenced material: peripheral blood, taken on day 0 of AZD1222 vaccination. The origin of the receptors is an adult in good health.

The chain joins TRBV6-5 to TRBJ1-2; D unclear. V was trimmed by 0 bases and J by 5 bases, leaving 13 bases between them. Germline V gene data show CDR1 as MNHEY and CDR2 as SVGAGI. This CDR3 contains 15 residues. The DNA for the CDR3 is TGTGCCAGCAGTTACTCGACACGGAGTAATTATGGCTACACCTTC. It yields the protein CASSYSTRSNYGYTF.

In its sample, this clone was seen once. The genes are TRBV1 and TRBJ2-7; the table's D gene call, TRBD1, was not cross checked with the DNA. TRBV1 is noted as a pseudogene. CDR3 size: 12 residues. The CDR3 region has the DNA TGCACCAGCAGTCACAACGCCTACGAGCAGTACTTC. Its translation: CTSSHNAYEQYF.

The chain recombines TRBV29-1 with TRBJ1-2, with D unclear. V lost 5 bases, J lost 0 bases, and 7 bases lay in between. The CDR3 totals 12 residues. In germline, CDR1 is SQVTM, CDR2 ANQGSEA. The CDR3 is CSVIGTNYGYTF. CDR3 nucleotide sequence: TGCAGCGTTATCGGGACTAACTATGGCTACACCTTC.

The J gene is TRBJ2-2, the V gene TRBV27; 7 bases fit TRBD1. The germline CDR1 and CDR2 sequences are MNHEY and SMNVEV (reference sequence). The J segment lost 3 bases and the V segment lost 4 bases, leaving 5 bases of the junction unmatched. The CDR3 length is 15 residues. The CDR3 loop is CASSSPTGYTGELFF. The CDR3 DNA reads TGTGCCAGCAGTTCCCCGACAGGGTACACCGGGGAGCTGTTTTTT.

This rearrangement joins TRBV6-4 to TRBJ2-3; D is ambiguous. V lost 4 bases and J 6 bases, leaving 14 bases between the germline ends. CDR1 is MRHNA and CDR2 is SNTAGT in the germline V gene. This CDR3 has 14 residues. The CDR3 DNA reads TGTGCCAGCAGTGTTGATCCGAGGTTGGATACGCAGTATTTT. Translated: CASSVDPRLDTQYF.

This clone appeared once. The V call is TRBV4-1, the J call TRBJ1-3, with D uncertain. The germline gives CDR1 MGHRA, CDR2 YSYEKL. The CDR3 spans 16 residues. The ends were cut back, 1 base at V and 4 bases at J, with 14 bases in the middle. The CDR3 sequence is CASSQALSGPGNTIYF. DNA for the CDR3: TGCGCCAGCAGCCAAGCCCTCAGCGGGCCAGGAAACACCATATATTTT.

The chain carries TRBV5-1 and TRBJ1-1; no definite D call. The germline V and J ends were trimmed by 4 bases and 4 bases, with 11 bases remaining between them. The length of the CDR3 is 13 residues. Germline V gene data show CDR1 as SGHRS and CDR2 as YFSETQ. Here the CDR3 reads CASSKYTGTEAFF. CDR3 bases: TGCGCCAGCAGCAAGTACACGGGCACTGAAGCTTTCTTT.

V is TRBV5-1 and J is TRBJ1-6; 7 bases align to TRBD1. The V gene's germline CDR1 is SGHRS and CDR2 YFSETQ. The CDR3 is made up of 15 amino acids. Trimming took 2 bases from V and 2 from J; bases not matched to a gene: 1. The CDR3 DNA follows: TGCGCCAGCAGCTTCGACAGGGCCTATAATTCACCCCTCCACTTT. Translation gives CASSFDRAYNSPLHF.

The J gene is TRBJ1-2, the V gene TRBV29-1, with 7 bases fitting TRBD1. The germline CDR1 and CDR2 sequences are SQVTM and ANQGSEA. V shed 5 bases, J shed 7 bases, and the junction held 7 bases outside the gene matches. The CDR3 is made up of 12 amino acids. In DNA, the CDR3 is TGCAGCGTTCGGCCAGGGGACAGTGGCTACACCTTC. Translating gives CSVRPGDSGYTF.

Here the CDR3 reads CASSQSTGYGYTF. CDR3 DNA sequence: TGTGCCAGCAGCCAGTCGACGGGCTATGGCTACACCTTC. The rearrangement joins TRBV3-1 (or the pseudogene TRBV3-2) to TRBJ1-2; D is undetermined. Germline CDR1 is LGHDT and CDR2 is YNNKEL (reference sequence). The V gene lost 3 bases and the J gene lost 4 bases, with 9 bases spanning the gap. CDR3 length equals 13 residues.

Concerning this clone: Other DNA sequences in the sample encode the same CDR3. This rearrangement joins TRBV6-5 to TRBJ2-7, with a weak D call TRBD1 (5 bases). Germline V gene lookup returns CDR1 MNHEY and CDR2 SVGAGI. V shed 2 bases and J shed 4 bases, with 9 bases lying between them. This CDR3 has 13 amino acids. CDR3 protein: CASSYRGGYEQYF. In DNA, the CDR3 is TGTGCCAGCAGTTACAGGGGCGGATACGAGCAGTACTTC.

The gene calls are TRBV6-2 or TRBV6-3 and TRBJ1-1; no reliable D call. Germline assignment: CDR1 MNHEY and CDR2 SVGEGT. The CDR3 length is 16 residues. Trimming took off 2 bases at V and 10 bases at J, with 23 bases between the two ends. The CDR3 DNA sequence: TGTGCCAGCAGTTACCAAACTTCCCCAGGTCGGTGGGGAGCTTTCTTT. Translation: CASSYQTSPGRWGAFF.

The chain joins TRBV24-1 to TRBJ2-5; D not resolved. Germline CDR1 reads KGHDR; CDR2 reads SFDVKD. V gave up 7 bases and J gave up 5 bases, with 16 bases separating them. This CDR3 comprises 14 residues. This CDR3 reads CATSEPGPMETQYF. CDR3 in DNA: TGTGCCACCAGCGAGCCAGGTCCAATGGAGACCCAGTACTTC.

The chain employs TRBV18 and TRBJ2-2, with 13 bases aligning to TRBD2. The CDR3 extends over 19 amino acids. CDR1 KGHSH and CDR2 LQKENI come from the germline V gene. Losses at the gene ends were 3 bases for V and 0 bases for J; bases not matched to a gene: 7. In nucleotides, the CDR3 is TGTGCCAGCTCACCGAATCCGACTAGCGGGGGGTCGAACACCGGGGAGCTGTTTTTT. This gives the protein CASSPNPTSGGSNTGELFF.

The rearrangement links TRBV27 to TRBJ2-2, with 9 nucleotides matching TRBD1. Germline CDR1 and CDR2: MNHEY and SMNVEV (reference sequence). Trimming took 2 bases from V and 4 from J; bases not matched to a gene: 2. The CDR3 consists of 15 residues. CDR3 coding DNA: TGTGCCAGCAGTTTAGGACAGGGGACCACCGGGGAGCTGTTTTTT. This sequence encodes CASSLGQGTTGELFF.

The chain is built from TRBV9 and TRBJ1-4, with TRBD1 identical over 7 bases. The CDR3 contains 16 residues. With 5 bases clipped from V and 4 bases from J, the junction kept 11 bases outside the gene matches. Germline loops: CDR1 SGDLS, CDR2 YYNGEE. CDR3 coding DNA: TGTGCCAGCAGTGTCCGAGGGGACAGAAGTAATGAAAAACTGTTTTTT. Translated, it gives CASSVRGDRSNEKLFF.

This chain joins TRBV18 and TRBJ2-5; TRBD1 agrees at 8 bases. With 3 bases clipped from V and 4 bases from J, the junction kept 4 bases outside the gene matches. The CDR3 is made up of 14 amino acids. Germline V CDR1 and CDR2: KGHSH, LQKENI. CDR3 residues: CASSPTGDGETQYF. The CDR3 bases are TGTGCCAGCTCACCGACAGGGGACGGAGAGACCCAGTACTTC.

This sequence joins TRBV15 and TRBJ2-7, with D possibly being TRBD2 (6 bases). Trimming shortened V by 1 base and J by 2 bases, and 12 bases separated the two germline ends. This CDR3 is built from 15 residues. Germline V gives CDR1 LNHNV, CDR2 YYDKDF (reference sequence). CDR3 nucleotides: TGTGCCACCAGCAGAGGGGGTTCGGGGGCCTACGAGCAGTACTTC. It yields the protein CATSRGGSGAYEQYF.

This clone was seen just once. The J gene is TRBJ1-1, the V gene TRBV27; 7 nucleotides match TRBD1. The CDR3 is 17 amino acids. V shed 1 base, J shed 7 bases, and the junction held 15 bases outside the gene matches. The germline V gene has CDR1 MNHEY and CDR2 SMNVEV (reference sequence). CDR3: CASSLWEGAVLQGEAFF. In DNA, the CDR3 is TGTGCCAGCAGTTTATGGGAGGGGGCGGTTTTGCAAGGTGAAGCTTTCTTT.

This rearrangement joins TRBV6-5 to TRBJ1-2, with D tentatively TRBD1 (5 bases). CDR3 size: 13 residues. Germline V lookup: CDR1 MNHEY, CDR2 SVGAGI. The V end lost 11 bases, the J end lost 1 base, and 14 bases lay between the germline ends. The CDR3: CAGETAFNYGYTF. CDR3 bases: TGTGCCGGGGAGACAGCATTTAACTATGGCTACACCTTC.

CDR3 DNA: TGTGCCTCCAGGAGAGGGGGAGGGGGTGTGAAAGAGACCCAGTACTTC. Its protein product is CASRRGGGGVKETQYF. J is TRBJ2-5 and V is TRBV7-9; D is possibly TRBD2 (7 bases). Germline CDR1 and CDR2: SEHNR and FQNEAQ (reference sequence). V was shortened by 11 bases and J by 3 bases, with 25 bases between the two germline ends. This CDR3 comprises 16 residues.

This chain joins TRBV19 and TRBJ1-4, with D possibly TRBD1 on 5 matching bases. CDR3 length: 14 amino acids. V was pared by 6 bases and J by 4 bases, with 12 bases between. Germline V CDR1 and CDR2: LNHDA, SQIVND (reference sequence). This CDR3 reads CASSRQPHNEKLFF. The CDR3, as DNA: TGTGCCAGTAGCCGACAGCCGCATAATGAAAAACTGTTTTTT.

This chain uses TRBV7-2 with TRBJ2-7, with 7 bases lining up with TRBD1. The CDR3 consists of 15 residues. J lost 1 base, V lost 5 bases, and 8 bases had no gene match. The germline CDR1 and CDR2 sequences are SGHTA and FQGNSA. CDR3 sequence: CASSLRTGPSYEQYF. Here the CDR3 DNA reads TGTGCCAGCAGCCTCCGGACAGGCCCATCCTACGAGCAGTACTTC.

The rearrangement links TRBV7-2 to TRBJ2-2, with 13 bases that match TRBD2. The CDR3 covers 14 residues. V trimming: 7 bases; J trimming: 5 bases; junction bases outside the gene matches: 1. Germline assignment: CDR1 SGHTA and CDR2 FQGNSA. This CDR3 is CASKLAGGTGELFF. The CDR3 DNA reads as TGTGCCAGCAAACTAGCGGGAGGGACCGGGGAGCTGTTTTTT.

Written as DNA, the CDR3 is TGTGCCACCGAGACAGGGGTAGGCGGCAATCAGCCCCAGCATTTT. Translated: CATETGVGGNQPQHF. The chain has TRBV19 and TRBJ1-5; TRBD1 aligns across 8 bases. This CDR3 has 15 amino acids. CDR1 and CDR2 (germline): LNHDA, SQIVND (reference sequence). Unmatched junction bases numbered 10, after V lost 10 bases and J lost 2 bases.

J is TRBJ1-2 and V is TRBV5-1; 8 bases fit TRBD1. The CDR3 covers 16 residues. The V gene's germline CDR1 is SGHRS and CDR2 YFSETQ. The V gene end was trimmed by 2 bases and the J gene end by 6 bases; junction bases not matched to a gene: 12. CDR3 residues: CASSFQTGVGVNGYTF. In DNA form, the CDR3 reads TGCGCCAGCAGCTTTCAGACAGGGGTCGGGGTGAATGGCTACACCTTC. Complete variable domain (other parts from reference TRBV5-1 and TRBJ1-2): KAGVTQTPRYLIKTRGQQVTLSCSPISGHRSVSWYQQTPGQGLQFLFEYFSETQRNKGNFPGRFSGRQFSNSRSEMNVSTLELGDSALYLCASSFQTGVGVNGYTFGSGTRLTVV.

This clone appeared a single time. The chain uses TRBV28 and TRBJ1-5; the match to TRBD1 covers 7 bases. Per the germline V gene, CDR1 is MDHEN and CDR2 is SYDVKM. The CDR3 length is 15 residues. The junction had 8 bases not matched to a gene; V was cut back by 5 bases and J by 4 bases. DNA for the CDR3: TGTGCCAGCAGTCCCCAGGGACAGCGTAATCAGCCCCAGCATTTT. Translated: CASSPQGQRNQPQHF.

This clone was observed a handful of times. The chain recombines TRBV4-2 with TRBJ2-2, with 10 bases identical to TRBD2. Unmatched junction bases numbered 11, after V lost 0 bases and J lost 4 bases. Germline V CDR1 and CDR2: LGHNA, YNFKEQ. This CDR3 is 19 amino acids long. The CDR3 nucleotides read TGTGCCAGCAGCCAAGATCAAAGCGGGGGGGCACAAGGCACCGGGGAGCTGTTTTTT. Its protein product is CASSQDQSGGAQGTGELFF.

The V call is TRBV28, the J call TRBJ1-2; D gene uncertain. This CDR3 is 12 amino acids long. Trimming took 6 bases from V and 5 from J, leaving 10 bases between them. CDR1 is MDHEN and CDR2 is SYDVKM in the germline V gene. The CDR3 reads CASRPTAYGYTF. CDR3 sequence (DNA): TGTGCCAGCAGACCTACAGCGTATGGCTACACCTTC.

This clone is a singleton in its sample. V is TRBV28 and J is TRBJ2-7, with 9 bases aligning to TRBD2. V shed 0 bases and J 2 bases; nucleotides not matched to a gene: 2. The CDR3 extends over 15 amino acids. The V gene's germline CDR1 is MDHEN and CDR2 SYDVKM. The CDR3 protein is CASSLWGGRAYEQYF. The DNA for the CDR3 is TGTGCCAGCAGTTTATGGGGCGGGAGGGCCTACGAGCAGTACTTC.